A selection of T cell receptor beta chains follows, all from one sample in a study of blood T cell repertoires in COVID-19. Assay used: immunoSEQ multiplex PCR; TCRdb lists only in-frame clones, some missing. The sample holds around 250,000 clones, over 80% seen once. Sequenced material: PBMCs or T cells enriched from blood (not recorded which). All receptors come from a human donor in a cohort exposed to, infected with or recovered from COVID-19 (not recorded which). The donor label of this sample is uncertain. Both conserved end residues are part of each CDR3. A D gene is named only where the DNA matches it firmly. A clone size is listed for some rows: how often the clone was seen (once, few, many), or a class if it is expanded.

TRBV6-2/TRBV6-3	TRBJ1-5	TRBD1	-	CASSSPDRVYQPQHF	TGTGCCAGCAGCTCACCCGACAGGGTGTATCAGCCCCAGCATTTT
TRBV5-4	TRBJ2-2	TRBD2	-	CASSFTSGGNTGELFF	TGTGCCAGCAGCTTCACTAGCGGGGGGAACACCGGGGAGCTGTTTTTT
TRBV5-1	TRBJ2-1	-	-	CASSFSGVRGNVPYNEQFF	TGCGCCAGCAGCTTCTCCGGGGTGAGGGGGAATGTCCCCTACAATGAGCAGTTCTTC
TRBV6-6	TRBJ1-1	-	-	CASSYSEGSEAFF	TGTGCCAGCAGTTACTCGGAGGGTTCCGAAGCTTTCTTT
TRBV6-5	TRBJ1-5	-	-	CASGGQGRQPQHF	TGTGCCAGCGGAGGGCAGGGTCGTCAGCCCCAGCATTTT
TRBV29-1	TRBJ2-7	-	once	CSAGDNSYEQYF	TGCAGCGCTGGGGACAACTCCTACGAGCAGTACTTC
TRBV9	TRBJ1-5	-	few	CASSAGHQGDQPQHF	TGTGCCAGCAGCGCCGGACACCAAGGCGATCAGCCCCAGCATTTT
TRBV15	TRBJ1-5	-	-	CATSSLRTGPSNQPQHF	TGTGCCACCAGCTCCCTCCGAACAGGGCCTAGCAATCAGCCCCAGCATTTT
TRBV7-8	TRBJ2-7	-	-	CASSLGNGQTYEQYF	TGTGCCAGCAGCTTAGGAAACGGACAGACCTACGAGCAGTACTTC
TRBV11-2	TRBJ2-5	TRBD2	-	CASSQQGTRQETQYF	TGTGCCAGCAGCCAGCAAGGGACTAGGCAAGAGACCCAGTACTTC
TRBV5-1	TRBJ2-1	-	-	CASSFAGTSISYNEQFF	TGCGCCAGCAGCTTTGCGGGGACTTCTATCTCCTACAATGAGCAGTTCTTC
TRBV6-5	TRBJ2-7	TRBD1	once	CASRVTGWGEQYF	TGTGCCAGCAGAGTGACAGGGTGGGGCGAGCAGTACTTC
TRBV6-1	TRBJ1-5	-	once	CASSERWNQPQHF	TGTGCCAGCAGTGAACGGTGGAATCAGCCCCAGCATTTT
TRBV5-8	TRBJ2-7	TRBD2	-	CASSGVSSWGGEQYF	TGTGCCAGCAGTGGAGTGTCCTCTTGGGGGGGCGAGCAGTACTTC
TRBV6-2/TRBV6-3	TRBJ2-1	TRBD1	-	CASSWARTGSLDEQFF	TGTGCCAGCAGTTGGGCCCGGACAGGGTCTTTGGATGAGCAGTTCTTC
TRBV11-2	TRBJ2-3	-	-	CASSPVRGSSTDTQYF	TGTGCCAGCAGTCCCGTTCGGGGGTCTAGCACAGATACGCAGTATTTT
TRBV12-3/TRBV12-4	TRBJ1-5	-	-	CASSFAGTRSQHF	TGTGCCAGCAGTTTTGCGGGGACCAGGTCCCAGCATTTT
TRBV10-3	TRBJ2-3	TRBD1	-	CAISSGTGADTQYF	TGTGCCATCAGTTCCGGGACAGGGGCAGATACGCAGTATTTT
TRBV3-1/TRBV3-2	TRBJ1-2	-	-	CASSPDYGYTF	TGTGCCAGCAGCCCCGACTATGGCTACACCTTC
TRBV29-1	TRBJ1-2	-	-	CSVGSGYTF	TGCAGCGTTGGCAGTGGCTACACCTTC
TRBV19	TRBJ1-5	TRBD1	-	CASSLQGGSQPQHF	TGTGCCAGTAGTCTACAGGGGGGGAGTCAGCCCCAGCATTTT
TRBV5-6	TRBJ2-7	-	-	CASSLEGHHEERYEQYF	TGTGCCAGCAGCTTGGAGGGACACCACGAGGAACGGTACGAGCAGTACTTC
TRBV6-5	TRBJ2-7	TRBD2	-	CASSRLAGTYEQYF	TGTGCCAGCAGCCGACTAGCGGGGACCTACGAGCAGTACTTC
TRBV24-1	TRBJ1-2	TRBD1	-	CATSETGTGGLVGYTF	TGTGCCACCAGCGAGACCGGGACAGGGGGCTTGGTTGGCTACACCTTC
TRBV13	TRBJ2-5	-	few	CASSLFMAETQYF	TGTGCCAGCAGCTTATTTATGGCAGAGACCCAGTACTTC
TRBV29-1	TRBJ2-5	TRBD1	-	CSVEDASPRTGWVQETQYF	TGCAGCGTTGAAGATGCTAGCCCCCGGACAGGTTGGGTGCAAGAGACCCAGTACTTC
TRBV7-2	TRBJ1-1	-	-	CASSLQGGGSPMNTEAFF	TGTGCCAGCAGCTTACAGGGAGGGGGGAGCCCAATGAACACTGAAGCTTTCTTT
TRBV7-8	TRBJ1-3	-	-	CASSLVPPHHRASGNTIYF	TGTGCCAGCAGCTTAGTCCCGCCCCACCACAGGGCCTCTGGAAACACCATATATTTT
TRBV27	TRBJ1-2	-	-	CASRGLKGGYGYTF	TGTGCCAGCAGGGGACTAAAAGGGGGATATGGCTACACCTTC
TRBV7-2	TRBJ1-1	TRBD1	-	CASSRTGVMAEAFF	TGTGCCAGCAGCCGTACAGGGGTGATGGCTGAAGCTTTCTTT
TRBV2	TRBJ2-2	TRBD1	-	CATSGQLTGELFF	TGTGCCACCTCGGGACAGTTGACCGGGGAGCTGTTTTTT
TRBV6-6	TRBJ1-1	-	-	CASSQGGVNTEAFF	TGTGCCAGCAGTCAAGGCGGAGTGAACACTGAAGCTTTCTTT
TRBV7-2	TRBJ2-5	-	-	CASSSYSSGPKWTQYF	TGTGCCAGCAGCTCGTACAGCTCAGGGCCCAAGTGGACCCAGTACTTC
TRBV4-3	TRBJ1-1	-	-	CASSQDGETEAFF	TGCGCCAGCAGCCAAGATGGTGAGACTGAAGCTTTCTTT
TRBV4-2	TRBJ1-6	-	-	CASTAGVKDNSPLHF	TGTGCCAGCACGGCGGGGGTAAAGGATAATTCACCCCTCCACTTT
TRBV12-5	TRBJ1-2	-	-	CASGSPPGTSYGYTF	TGTGCTAGTGGTTCCCCCCCGGGGACAAGCTATGGCTACACCTTC
TRBV30	TRBJ1-2	TRBD1	-	CAWSNGQGLNGYTF	TGTGCCTGGAGTAACGGACAGGGGTTAAACGGCTACACCTTC
TRBV4-1	TRBJ2-3	-	-	CASSQGWGGGTDTQYF	TGCGCCAGCAGCCAAGGGTGGGGGGGCGGCACAGATACGCAGTATTTT
TRBV9	TRBJ2-3	TRBD2	-	CASSDSGGGDTQYF	TGTGCCAGCAGCGATAGCGGGGGTGGAGATACGCAGTATTTT
TRBV29-1	TRBJ2-3	-	-	CSVHGQPLTDTQYF	TGCAGCGTCCACGGACAGCCCTTGACAGATACGCAGTATTTT
TRBV18	TRBJ2-5	-	-	CASSPQGQETQYF	TGTGCCAGCTCCCCCCAGGGTCAAGAGACCCAGTACTTC
TRBV6-4	TRBJ2-3	TRBD2	-	CASSATSGGRTDTQYF	TGTGCCAGCAGCGCGACTAGCGGGGGCCGCACAGATACGCAGTATTTT
TRBV18	TRBJ2-3	TRBD2	once	CASSPRAGGAGDTQYF	TGTGCCAGCTCACCTCGAGCGGGGGGGGCAGGAGATACGCAGTATTTT
TRBV6-4	TRBJ1-4	-	few	CASSESEHGKLFF	TGTGCCAGCAGTGAATCTGAGCACGGAAAACTGTTTTTT
TRBV10-3	TRBJ2-2	-	-	CAISEGSGSGELFF	TGTGCCATCAGTGAGGGGTCAGGCTCCGGGGAGCTGTTTTTT